One sample yielded the 9 T cell receptor beta chains listed below, sequenced in a study of patients and donors after allogeneic stem cell transplantation. From the RT-PCR reads, TCRdb called clonotypes with MiXCR, one entry per CDR3 protein. Of more than 850,000 distinct CDR3 sequences in the sample, more than 15% were seen once. The sample comprised blood, either unsorted or a sorted T cell fraction (not recorded which). All receptors come from a human donor who was either an allogeneic HSCT recipient or a stem cell or donor lymphocyte infusion donor (not recorded which). It is not recorded whose cells these are; they may come from a transplant donor.

CDR3 nucleotides: TGTGCCAGCAGCTCCATCAGGGGCCCTTACGAGCAGTACTTC. This translates into CASSSIRGPYEQYF. The chain couples TRBV7-9 to TRBJ2-7; TRBD1 might be the D (6 bases). The CDR3 is 14 amino acids. V lost 4 bases, J lost 4 bases, and 14 bases lay in between. In germline, CDR1 is SEHNR, CDR2 FQNEAQ (reference sequence).

The chain has TRBV28 and TRBJ2-1; 11 nucleotides match TRBD2. The V segment lost 6 bases and the J segment 9 bases; nucleotides outside the gene matches: 10. This CDR3 is 15 amino acids long. Germline assignment: CDR1 MDHEN and CDR2 SYDVKM. The DNA for the CDR3 is TGTGCCAGCAGCTCTCCTAGCGGGAGGCATGGTGAGCAGTTCTTC. This translates into CASSSPSGRHGEQFF. Complete variable domain (other parts from reference TRBV28 and TRBJ2-1): DVKVTQSSRYLVKRTGEKVFLECVQDMDHENMFWYRQDPGLGLRLIYFSYDVKMKEKGDIPEGYSVSREKKERFSLILESASTNQTSMYLCASSSPSGRHGEQFFGPGTRLTVL.

This clonotype was seen a few times. This sequence joins TRBV12-3 or TRBV12-4 and TRBJ2-3; D is possibly TRBD1 (6 bases). V was cut by 7 bases and J by 4 bases, with 18 bases left in between. This CDR3 has 15 residues. CDR3 residues: CASKTRDTGADTQYF. In DNA form, the CDR3 reads TGTGCCAGCAAGACCCGGGACACCGGGGCAGATACGCAGTATTTT.

The rearrangement uses TRBV24-1 and TRBJ2-5; D call uncertain. V shed 3 bases and J shed 3 bases, with 13 bases lying between them. The CDR3 covers 15 residues. Germline V lookup: CDR1 KGHDR, CDR2 SFDVKD. CDR3 in amino acids: CATSDIGGSEETQYF. The CDR3 DNA reads as TGTGCCACCAGTGATATAGGCGGTTCAGAAGAGACCCAGTACTTC.

This clonotype was counted a few times. This chain uses TRBV4-1 with TRBJ2-7; 10 nucleotides align to TRBD1. V lost 2 bases, J lost 3 bases, and 4 bases stayed unmatched. Looked up from germline, CDR1 is MGHRA and CDR2 is YSYEKL. The CDR3 extends over 15 amino acids. The CDR3 region is CASSQSRTGGYEQYF. The CDR3 bases are TGCGCCAGCAGCCAATCGAGGACAGGGGGCTACGAGCAGTACTTC.

V is TRBV28 and J is TRBJ2-3, with a weak D call TRBD2 (5 bases). Per germline, CDR1 MDHEN and CDR2 SYDVKM. CDR3 length: 16 amino acids. V was trimmed by 3 bases and J by 1 base, leaving 14 bases between them. CDR3: CASSFASLIGTDTQYF. The CDR3 DNA is TGTGCCAGCAGTTTCGCTAGCTTAATAGGCACAGATACGCAGTATTTT. The full variable domain, in which reference TRBV28 and TRBJ2-3 provide the parts outside the CDR3, is DVKVTQSSRYLVKRTGEKVFLECVQDMDHENMFWYRQDPGLGLRLIYFSYDVKMKEKGDIPEGYSVSREKKERFSLILESASTNQTSMYLCASSFASLIGTDTQYFGPGTRLTVL.

In its sample, this clonotype was seen a few times. The gene calls are TRBV11-2 and TRBJ2-2; possibly TRBD1 for D (5 bases). Trimming took off 2 bases at V and 2 bases at J, with 24 bases between the two ends. The CDR3 loop spans 20 amino acids. The germline V gene has CDR1 SGHAT and CDR2 FQNNGV. Here the CDR3 reads CASSLFPGKGPDLNTGELFF. CDR3 coding DNA: TGTGCCAGCAGCTTATTTCCAGGGAAAGGTCCGGATTTAAACACCGGGGAGCTGTTTTTT.

This clonotype appeared a few times. This chain uses TRBV4-3 with TRBJ2-1; no clear D gene. Trimming took 0 bases from V and 7 from J, leaving 13 bases between them. Germline CDR1 reads LGHNA; CDR2 reads YSLEER. This CDR3 is 15 amino acids long. The CDR3 region is CASSQEWGRENEQFF. Written as DNA, the CDR3 is TGCGCCAGCAGCCAAGAATGGGGTCGAGAGAATGAGCAGTTCTTC.

J is TRBJ1-1 and V is TRBV7-9; the D is unclear. Germline-derived CDR1 and CDR2 are SEHNR and FQNEAQ (reference sequence). The CDR3 runs 13 residues. Trimming cost V 7 bases and J 1 base, with 10 bases left between them. CDR3 bases: TGTGCCAGCAACGTAAAAACGAACACTGAAGCTTTCTTT. It is translated as CASNVKTNTEAFF. Supplemented by reference TRBV7-9 and TRBJ1-1, the full variable domain reads DTGVSQNPRHKITKRGQNVTFRCDPISEHNRLYWYRQTLGQGPEFLTYFQNEAQLEKSRLLSDRFSAERPKGSFSTLEIQRTEQGDSAMYLCASNVKTNTEAFFGQGTRLTVV.